This is a list of T cell receptor beta chains from one sample in a study of T-cell reconstitution after alpha-beta-depleted transplantation in children. TCRdb processed the PCR reads anew with MiXCR; each CDR3 protein has one entry. The repertoire holds around 400,000 distinct CDR3 sequences, with around 21% as singletons. The specimen comprised PBMCs from the stem cell graft donor, sampled from the stem cell graft. These receptors all come from a human donor who donated a stem cell graft to a child with acute myeloid leukemia. Each CDR3 is given with its conserved first and last residue. Fields, in order: CDR3 DNA, CDR3 protein, clone size, J gene, V gene, D gene. D genes are given only for firm matches. Part of the rows lack a size; the others show once, few, many or a class for expanded clones.

CDR3nt: TGCAGCGTTCAAACTAGCAGCTCCTACGAGCAGTACTTC; CDR3aa: CSVQTSSSYEQYF; abundance: -; j_gene: TRBJ2-7; v_gene: TRBV29-1; d_gene: -
CDR3nt: TGTGCCAGCAGTCCCCGGGGTAGCAATCAGCCCCAGCATTTT; CDR3aa: CASSPRGSNQPQHF; abundance: -; j_gene: TRBJ1-5; v_gene: TRBV12-3/TRBV12-4; d_gene: -
CDR3nt: TGTGCCAGCAGCTTAGAATGGAGCGGGAGGTCCAACGAGCAGTACTTC; CDR3aa: CASSLEWSGRSNEQYF; abundance: many; j_gene: TRBJ2-7; v_gene: TRBV7-2; d_gene: TRBD2
CDR3nt: TGTGCCAGCAGGGTGGACAGGGGGTTCACAGATACGCAGTATTTT; CDR3aa: CASRVDRGFTDTQYF; abundance: -; j_gene: TRBJ2-3; v_gene: TRBV28; d_gene: TRBD1
CDR3nt: TGCGCCAGCAGCCAAGTAAGGATCCAGGGGGTTACCTACGAGCAGTACTTC; CDR3aa: CASSQVRIQGVTYEQYF; abundance: -; j_gene: TRBJ2-7; v_gene: TRBV4-1; d_gene: TRBD1
CDR3nt: TGCGCCAGCAGGGCCGAAGAGACCCAGTACTTC; CDR3aa: CASRAEETQYF; abundance: few; j_gene: TRBJ2-5; v_gene: TRBV5-1; d_gene: -
CDR3nt: TGCGCCAGCAGCCCCCAAGGACCCTACAATGAGCAGTTCTTC; CDR3aa: CASSPQGPYNEQFF; abundance: few; j_gene: TRBJ2-1; v_gene: TRBV5-1; d_gene: -
CDR3nt: TGCGCCAGCAGCCGAGAGACAGGGGAGAATGAGCAGTTCTTC; CDR3aa: CASSRETGENEQFF; abundance: -; j_gene: TRBJ2-1; v_gene: TRBV4-1; d_gene: TRBD1
CDR3nt: TGCAGCGCACGGGACGGGGGAGGCACAGATACGCAGTATTTT; CDR3aa: CSARDGGGTDTQYF; abundance: few; j_gene: TRBJ2-3; v_gene: TRBV29-1; d_gene: -
CDR3nt: TGTGCCAGCAGTTCGCACAGGTCCGTAGTCACAGATACGCAGTATTTT; CDR3aa: CASSSHRSVVTDTQYF; abundance: -; j_gene: TRBJ2-3; v_gene: TRBV12-3/TRBV12-4; d_gene: -
CDR3nt: TGCAGTGCTAGAGATTTAACTAGATTCTCCTACAATGAGCAGTTCTTC; CDR3aa: CSARDLTRFSYNEQFF; abundance: few; j_gene: TRBJ2-1; v_gene: TRBV20-1; d_gene: -
CDR3nt: TGTGCCAGCAGCCGGGGCTCATCGGAGTACTTC; CDR3aa: CASSRGSSEYF; abundance: -; j_gene: TRBJ2-7; v_gene: TRBV5-4; d_gene: -
CDR3nt: TGCAGCGTTGGATCCTCCGCCTACGAGCAGTACTTC; CDR3aa: CSVGSSAYEQYF; abundance: -; j_gene: TRBJ2-7; v_gene: TRBV29-1; d_gene: -
CDR3nt: TGTGCCAGTAGTGATAGGACGGGTAATTCACCCCTCCACTTT; CDR3aa: CASSDRTGNSPLHF; abundance: many; j_gene: TRBJ1-6; v_gene: TRBV19; d_gene: -
CDR3nt: TGTGCCAGCAGTTTGACTAGCGTCTACGCTGAGCAGTTCTTC; CDR3aa: CASSLTSVYAEQFF; abundance: few; j_gene: TRBJ2-1; v_gene: TRBV28; d_gene: TRBD2
CDR3nt: TGTGCCAGCATTCCCGGGCCAGGAAGGGGCTACACCTTC; CDR3aa: CASIPGPGRGYTF; abundance: many; j_gene: TRBJ1-2; v_gene: TRBV6-5; d_gene: -
CDR3nt: TGCAGCGTTAAGAGACAGGGGGCGAACGAGCAGTACTTC; CDR3aa: CSVKRQGANEQYF; abundance: many; j_gene: TRBJ2-7; v_gene: TRBV29-1; d_gene: TRBD1
CDR3nt: TGTGCCAGCAGCTTAAGATCCGGGAGAGGCGATGAGCAGTTCTTC; CDR3aa: CASSLRSGRGDEQFF; abundance: -; j_gene: TRBJ2-1; v_gene: TRBV11-2; d_gene: -
CDR3nt: TGCAGTGCTCATGGACTAGCCCGCCCCTATGAGCAGTTCTTC; CDR3aa: CSAHGLARPYEQFF; abundance: -; j_gene: TRBJ2-1; v_gene: TRBV20-1; d_gene: TRBD2
CDR3nt: TGCAGTGCTAGAGATCTTACTAGCCTACTTAACGAGCAGTACTTC; CDR3aa: CSARDLTSLLNEQYF; abundance: -; j_gene: TRBJ2-7; v_gene: TRBV20-1; d_gene: -
CDR3nt: TGTGCCACCAGCGGGACTAGCGGGAGTAAATACGAGCAGTACTTC; CDR3aa: CATSGTSGSKYEQYF; abundance: few; j_gene: TRBJ2-7; v_gene: TRBV15; d_gene: TRBD2
CDR3nt: TGCAGCGTGGGGACAGGGGACACAAACATTCAGTACTTC; CDR3aa: CSVGTGDTNIQYF; abundance: -; j_gene: TRBJ2-4; v_gene: TRBV29-1; d_gene: TRBD1
CDR3nt: TGCAGTGCTAGGGCGGCGGCCGGGGCCGATGAGCAGTTCTTC; CDR3aa: CSARAAAGADEQFF; abundance: -; j_gene: TRBJ2-1; v_gene: TRBV20-1; d_gene: -
CDR3nt: TGTGCCACCAGCTCGACCTGGGCATCTAGCACAGATACGCAGTATTTT; CDR3aa: CATSSTWASSTDTQYF; abundance: -; j_gene: TRBJ2-3; v_gene: TRBV15; d_gene: -
CDR3nt: TGCGCCACGGGGGACAGGGAGGGCGAGCAGTACTTC; CDR3aa: CATGDREGEQYF; abundance: -; j_gene: TRBJ2-7; v_gene: TRBV5-1; d_gene: TRBD1
CDR3nt: TGTGCCAGCAGCCAAGCCCGGAGCACCGGGGAGCTGTTTTTT; CDR3aa: CASSQARSTGELFF; abundance: once; j_gene: TRBJ2-2; v_gene: TRBV3-1; d_gene: -
CDR3nt: TGTGCCAGCAGCGCGACACCAGGAAATGAGCAGTTCTTC; CDR3aa: CASSATPGNEQFF; abundance: few; j_gene: TRBJ2-1; v_gene: TRBV5-4; d_gene: -
CDR3nt: TGTGCCACGTCGGGACAGACGGACACTGAAGCTTTCTTT; CDR3aa: CATSGQTDTEAFF; abundance: few; j_gene: TRBJ1-1; v_gene: TRBV10-3; d_gene: TRBD1
CDR3nt: TGTGCCAGCAGTTTACTCCACAGGGGGCGTACAGGAGAGACCCAGTACTTC; CDR3aa: CASSLLHRGRTGETQYF; abundance: -; j_gene: TRBJ2-5; v_gene: TRBV28; d_gene: TRBD1
CDR3nt: TGCGCCAGCAGCCGGGACAGGGTGTCCGGAGAGCAGTACTTC; CDR3aa: CASSRDRVSGEQYF; abundance: few; j_gene: TRBJ2-7; v_gene: TRBV5-1; d_gene: TRBD1
CDR3nt: TGCAGCGTCATGACAAGCTCTGGAAACACCATATATTTT; CDR3aa: CSVMTSSGNTIYF; abundance: few; j_gene: TRBJ1-3; v_gene: TRBV29-1; d_gene: -
CDR3nt: TGCGCCAGCAGCTTAGGACTAGCGGGACACAATGAGCAGTTCTTC; CDR3aa: CASSLGLAGHNEQFF; abundance: many; j_gene: TRBJ2-1; v_gene: TRBV5-1; d_gene: TRBD2
CDR3nt: TGTGCCAGCAGCTACGGCAGGTACACTGAAGCTTTCTTT; CDR3aa: CASSYGRYTEAFF; abundance: many; j_gene: TRBJ1-1; v_gene: TRBV7-2; d_gene: -
CDR3nt: TGTGCCAGCAGCGAGGGCTATGAGCAGTTCTTC; CDR3aa: CASSEGYEQFF; abundance: -; j_gene: TRBJ2-1; v_gene: TRBV7-9; d_gene: -
CDR3nt: TGTGCCACCAGTTTCGGGAGCTCCCACAATGAGCAGTTCTTC; CDR3aa: CATSFGSSHNEQFF; abundance: -; j_gene: TRBJ2-1; v_gene: TRBV24-1; d_gene: -
CDR3nt: TGTGCCAGCATTCTGACTGGAATAGATACGCAGTATTTT; CDR3aa: CASILTGIDTQYF; abundance: few; j_gene: TRBJ2-3; v_gene: TRBV12-3/TRBV12-4; d_gene: -
CDR3nt: TGTGCCAGCAGCCCCGAATATGGCCGGGAGCTGTTTTTT; CDR3aa: CASSPEYGRELFF; abundance: many; j_gene: TRBJ2-2; v_gene: TRBV7-2; d_gene: -
CDR3nt: TGCGCCAGCAGCTTATCCGGGATACAACAATACAATGAGCAGTTCTTC; CDR3aa: CASSLSGIQQYNEQFF; abundance: few; j_gene: TRBJ2-1; v_gene: TRBV5-1; d_gene: -
CDR3nt: TGCAGTGCTAGACGAGCTAGCGGAAAAAACACAGATACGCAGTATTTT; CDR3aa: CSARRASGKNTDTQYF; abundance: -; j_gene: TRBJ2-3; v_gene: TRBV20-1; d_gene: TRBD2
CDR3nt: TGTGCCAGCAGCCTAGCGGCAGGGATGATCCACGAGCAGTACTTC; CDR3aa: CASSLAAGMIHEQYF; abundance: -; j_gene: TRBJ2-7; v_gene: TRBV7-9; d_gene: TRBD2